This is a list of T cell receptor beta chains from one sample in a study of blood T cell repertoires in COVID-19. The table came from immunoSEQ multiplex PCR; TCRdb's copy has only in-frame clones and leaves some out. Of 190,000 or so clones in the sample, more than 85% were seen once. Specimen: peripheral blood. All receptors derive from a man aged 40-49 years with active or convalescent COVID-19. The CDR3 runs from the conserved cysteine through the conserved F or W. Fields, in order: V gene, clone size, J gene, D gene, CDR3 protein, CDR3 DNA. D genes are given only for firm matches. A row's size may be missing; if present it is once, few, many or a size class.

TRBV5-1,once,TRBJ1-3,TRBD1,CASSTGQANAGNTIYF,TGCGCCAGCAGCACGGGACAGGCCAACGCCGGAAACACCATATATTTT
TRBV10-1,-,TRBJ2-1,TRBD2,CASTPGLGVLDEQFF,TGCGCCAGCACCCCGGGACTAGGGGTCCTCGATGAGCAGTTCTTC
TRBV7-8,few,TRBJ2-3,-,CASSLDRTDTQYF,TGTGCCAGCAGCTTAGACCGGACAGATACGCAGTATTTT
TRBV28,-,TRBJ1-5,-,CASSPHRGSNQPQHF,TGTGCCAGCAGTCCTCATCGGGGGAGCAATCAGCCCCAGCATTTT
TRBV6-6,-,TRBJ2-1,-,CASSYAGEISSNEQFF,TGTGCCAGCAGTTATGCCGGGGAAATAAGTTCCAATGAGCAGTTCTTC
TRBV14,-,TRBJ1-2,TRBD1,CASSHGTGDYGYTF,TGTGCCAGCAGCCACGGAACAGGGGACTATGGCTACACCTTC
TRBV6-5,-,TRBJ2-2,TRBD2,CASSPGTSGAGELFF,TGTGCCAGCAGTCCCGGGACTAGCGGGGCCGGGGAGCTGTTTTTT
TRBV5-6,-,TRBJ1-6,TRBD1,CASSLEDRVGSPLHF,TGTGCCAGCAGCTTGGAAGACAGGGTGGGATCACCCCTCCACTTT
TRBV20-1,-,TRBJ2-7,TRBD2,CSASSGGVQYF,TGCAGTGCTAGTAGTGGGGGGGTGCAGTACTTC
TRBV21-1,-,TRBJ2-3,-,CASSPPGSGGPKDTQYF,TGTGCCAGCAGCCCCCCGGGTAGCGGGGGCCCTAAGGATACGCAGTATTTT
TRBV6-6,few,TRBJ1-5,TRBD1,CASAGQGGQPQHF,TGTGCCAGCGCTGGGCAGGGGGGACAGCCCCAGCATTTT
TRBV28,many,TRBJ1-1,-,CASSVTGFEAFF,TGTGCCAGCAGCGTAACAGGCTTTGAGGCTTTCTTT
TRBV9,few,TRBJ2-7,TRBD1,CASSPQIQGAEEQYF,TGTGCCAGCAGCCCTCAGATACAGGGGGCGGAGGAGCAGTACTTC
TRBV28,-,TRBJ1-1,-,CASSSVLRTSFAWTNTEAFF,TGTGCCAGCAGTTCTGTGTTGCGGACATCTTTCGCGTGGACGAACACTGAAGCTTTCTTT
TRBV2,-,TRBJ1-6,-,CASMDSMGNSPLHF,TGTGCCAGCATGGACAGTATGGGGAATTCACCCCTCCACTTT
TRBV7-9,-,TRBJ2-2,TRBD1,CASSSGLTGGSTGELFF,TGTGCCAGCAGCTCCGGACTGACAGGGGGCTCCACCGGGGAGCTGTTTTTT
TRBV5-1,-,TRBJ2-1,TRBD2,CASGGLAGTYNEQFF,TGCGCCAGCGGGGGGTTAGCGGGGACCTACAATGAGCAGTTCTTC
TRBV29-1,-,TRBJ1-4,TRBD1,CSVKGQANEKLFF,TGCAGCGTTAAAGGACAGGCCAATGAAAAACTGTTTTTT
TRBV7-9,-,TRBJ2-5,-,CASSLVERAETQYF,TGTGCCAGCAGCTTAGTGGAGCGGGCGGAGACCCAGTACTTC
TRBV11-2,-,TRBJ1-1,TRBD1,CASSLGQGMNTEAFF,TGTGCCAGCAGCCTGGGACAGGGGATGAACACTGAAGCTTTCTTT
TRBV12-5,-,TRBJ1-4,-,CASGLDWGGNEKLFF,TGTGCTAGTGGTTTGGATTGGGGGGGTAATGAAAAACTGTTTTTT
TRBV20-1,-,TRBJ2-3,-,CSASVSAGRDTQYF,TGCAGTGCTAGTGTCTCGGCAGGCAGAGATACGCAGTATTTT
TRBV6-5,-,TRBJ2-7,TRBD1,CASSYSWPQGSYEQYF,TGTGCCAGCAGTTACTCTTGGCCACAGGGGTCCTACGAGCAGTACTTC
TRBV10-3,-,TRBJ2-6,-,CAISVGEAGANVLTF,TGTGCCATCAGTGTTGGCGAGGCTGGGGCCAACGTCCTGACTTTC
TRBV5-6,-,TRBJ2-7,TRBD1,CASSLMDRTFSYEQYF,TGTGCCAGCAGCTTGATGGACAGGACCTTTTCCTACGAGCAGTACTTC
TRBV20-1,few,TRBJ2-1,TRBD2,CSASGVAGGFYSYNEQFF,TGCAGTGCTAGTGGGGTAGCGGGGGGTTTTTACTCCTACAATGAGCAGTTCTTC
TRBV3-1/TRBV3-2,-,TRBJ1-5,-,CASSQRTDQPQHF,TGTGCCAGCAGCCAGCGAACGGATCAGCCCCAGCATTTT
TRBV5-8,-,TRBJ1-5,-,CASSLEGSGSNQPQHF,TGTGCCAGCAGCTTAGAAGGGAGTGGTAGCAATCAGCCCCAGCATTTT
TRBV2,-,TRBJ1-1,TRBD1,CASRRDRGPGTEAFF,TGTGCCAGCAGGAGGGACAGGGGGCCGGGCACTGAAGCTTTCTTT
TRBV13,-,TRBJ2-7,TRBD1,CASSFRGQGFDEQYF,TGTGCCAGCAGCTTTCGGGGACAGGGTTTCGACGAGCAGTACTTC
TRBV7-9,-,TRBJ1-6,TRBD1,CASSSNRGFNSPLHF,TGTGCCAGCAGCTCCAACAGGGGGTTTAATTCACCCCTCCACTTT
TRBV12-5,once,TRBJ1-2,-,CASGLVTRAYYGYTF,TGTGCTAGTGGTTTGGTAACCAGGGCGTACTATGGCTACACCTTC
TRBV30,-,TRBJ1-6,-,CAWRREGSDNSPLHF,TGTGCCTGGAGGAGGGAGGGTTCGGATAATTCACCCCTCCACTTT
TRBV4-3,-,TRBJ1-6,-,CASSQATPTRGSPLHF,TGCGCCAGCAGCCAAGCTACCCCGACTAGGGGTTCACCCCTCCACTTT
TRBV4-3,-,TRBJ1-5,-,CASSQEGQPRPQHF,TGCGCCAGCAGCCAAGAGGGCCAGCCCCGACCCCAGCATTTT
TRBV30,-,TRBJ2-7,TRBD2,CAWSVKLAGLLYEQYF,TGTGCCTGGAGTGTAAAGCTAGCGGGGCTACTATACGAGCAGTACTTC
TRBV5-6,-,TRBJ1-2,-,CASSLQGGGYGYTF,TGTGCCAGCAGCTTGCAGGGAGGAGGGTATGGCTACACCTTC
TRBV30,-,TRBJ2-5,TRBD2,CAWSPGLAIETQYF,TGTGCCTGGAGTCCGGGACTAGCCATAGAGACCCAGTACTTC
TRBV7-2,once,TRBJ2-7,-,CASSQVAGLPYEQYF,TGTGCCAGCAGCCAAGTTGCAGGGCTACCCTACGAGCAGTACTTC
TRBV18,-,TRBJ1-1,-,CASSPSAGGTEAFF,TGTGCCAGCTCACCGTCTGCAGGAGGCACTGAAGCTTTCTTT
TRBV11-2,once,TRBJ1-1,-,CASSSRDTTKAFF,TGTGCCAGCAGCTCCCGGGACACTACGAAAGCTTTCTTT
TRBV2,-,TRBJ1-5,-,CASSEVREDQPQHF,TGTGCCAGCAGTGAAGTCAGGGAGGACCAGCCCCAGCATTTT
TRBV28,-,TRBJ1-6,-,CASSLRGHNNSPLHF,TGTGCCAGCAGCCTAAGGGGACACAATAATTCACCCCTCCACTTT
TRBV18,-,TRBJ1-2,TRBD1,CASSPPAGQGYGYTF,TGTGCCAGCTCACCACCCGCGGGACAGGGCTATGGCTACACCTTC
TRBV7-8,-,TRBJ2-1,TRBD1,CASSRSGTGRGYEQFF,TGTGCCAGCAGCCGGAGCGGGACAGGGAGAGGTTACGAGCAGTTCTTC
TRBV18,few,TRBJ1-3,-,CASSPNSSGNTIYF,TGTGCCAGCTCACCAAACAGCTCTGGAAACACCATATATTTT
TRBV13,-,TRBJ2-7,-,CASSFGGVAGSSYEQYF,TGTGCCAGCAGCTTTGGTGGTGTGGCAGGGTCCTCCTACGAGCAGTACTTC
TRBV11-3,-,TRBJ2-3,-,CASSLVEGLSTDTQYF,TGTGCCAGCAGCTTAGTAGAGGGCCTTAGCACAGATACGCAGTATTTT
TRBV18,-,TRBJ2-4,TRBD1,CASSRSQGALAKNIQYF,TGTGCCAGCTCACGCTCACAGGGGGCGTTAGCCAAAAACATTCAGTACTTC
TRBV2,once,TRBJ2-5,TRBD2,CASKAGGVNQETQYF,TGTGCCAGCAAGGCGGGGGGGGTGAACCAAGAGACCCAGTACTTC
TRBV21-1,-,TRBJ2-1,-,CASSKIAGSSYNEQFF,TGTGCCAGCAGCAAAATAGCGGGTAGCTCCTACAATGAGCAGTTCTTC
TRBV6-5,-,TRBJ2-7,-,CASSQGNGEQYF,TGTGCCAGCAGCCAGGGGAACGGCGAGCAGTACTTC
TRBV7-3,-,TRBJ2-3,TRBD1,CASSSDRGQDTQYF,TGTGCCAGCAGCTCAGACAGGGGGCAAGATACGCAGTATTTT
TRBV11-2,once,TRBJ2-7,-,CASSFIQGGLEQYF,TGTGCCAGCAGTTTCATTCAGGGGGGCCTCGAGCAGTACTTC
TRBV7-8,-,TRBJ1-1,-,CASSLGWAGPATEAFF,TGTGCCAGCAGCTTAGGTTGGGCAGGGCCGGCCACTGAAGCTTTCTTT